The 28 T cell receptor beta chains given below trace back to one sample, sequenced in a study of T-cell memory formation after mild COVID-19. TCRdb used MiXCR to reprocess the 5' RACE reads, holding one entry per CDR3 protein. The repertoire includes more than 300,000 distinct CDR3 sequences, less than 25% of them detected once, and roughly 21% sits in the top ten. The specimen was PBMCs or a T cell subset sorted from them (not recorded which). These receptors all stem from a man aged 18-30 years who had mild COVID-19 (a few samples of this study predate the infection). Cell type and time point are not known.

The V call is TRBV6-2 or TRBV6-3, the J call TRBJ2-4; no firm D call. Looked up from germline, CDR1 is MNHEY and CDR2 is SVGEGT. V lost 3 bases and J lost 5, with 14 bases in between. The CDR3 length is 15 residues. CDR3 DNA sequence: TGTGCCAGCAGTTATTATAGGGCCTCGGAAAACATTCAGTACTTC. Translating gives CASSYYRASENIQYF.

This clonotype has ten or more counts. CDR3 DNA sequence: TGCGCCAGCAGCCAAGAAACAGGCCTAGGGCAGTTCTTC. Translated: CASSQETGLGQFF. The rearrangement links TRBV4-3 to TRBJ2-1; D might be TRBD1 (5 bases). The germline gives CDR1 LGHNA, CDR2 YSLEER. Trimming left V 0 bases short and J 12 bases short, with 12 bases between. The CDR3 is 13 residues long.

This chain connects TRBV5-1 to TRBJ1-5; D is uncertain. The V gene lost 2 bases and the J gene lost 6 bases, with 12 bases spanning the gap. This CDR3 contains 14 residues. Germline lookup yields CDR1 SGHRS and CDR2 YFSETQ. The chain's CDR3 is CASSLGESGQPQHF. In nucleotides, the CDR3 is TGCGCCAGCAGCTTAGGTGAGAGTGGTCAGCCCCAGCATTTT.

This chain uses TRBV3-1 with TRBJ2-5, with D tentatively TRBD1 (6 bases). V was cut by 1 base and J by 1 base, with 13 bases left in between. Germline-derived CDR1 and CDR2 are LGHDT and YNNKEL (reference sequence). CDR3 length: 16 amino acids. Here the CDR3 DNA reads TGTGCCAGCAGCCAAGTCCCCGGGACATCCCAAGAGACCCAGTACTTC. Translation gives CASSQVPGTSQETQYF.

This clonotype has just one count. The chain combines TRBV6-5 with TRBJ2-7; 8 positions agree with TRBD1. Germline V lookup: CDR1 MNHEY, CDR2 SVGAGI. The junction had 5 bases not matched to a gene; V was cut back by 5 bases and J by 2 bases. The CDR3 has 14 amino acids. The CDR3 sequence: CASSEGTGTYEQYV. Here the CDR3 DNA reads TGTGCCAGCAGTGAAGGGACAGGTACCTACGAGCAGTACGTC.

The chain employs TRBV20-1 and TRBJ1-5; a weak D match, TRBD1 (5 bases). Trimming removed 5 bases from V and 0 bases from J, with 8 bases in between. Germline V gene sequence: CDR1 DFQATT, CDR2 SNEGSKA (reference sequence). The CDR3 totals 13 residues. This CDR3 is CSAVRDSNQPQHF. For the CDR3, the DNA is TGCAGTGCTGTCAGGGATAGCAATCAGCCCCAGCATTTT.

This clonotype was counted between two and nine times. CDR3 amino acids: CASGIGQGTSNQPQHF. In DNA, the CDR3 is TGTGCCAGCGGGATAGGACAGGGGACTAGCAATCAGCCCCAGCATTTT. The chain links TRBV12-3 or TRBV12-4 to TRBJ1-5; 9 nucleotides match TRBD1. This CDR3 spans 16 amino acids. The trim removed 8 bases at V and 0 bases at J, leaving 8 bases unmatched.

This clonotype was found a few times. As DNA, the CDR3 is TGTGCCAGCAGCCAAGATCTGGGGGATCGCCGTGGAAACACCATATATTTT. Its protein is CASSQDLGDRRGNTIYF. This chain joins TRBV4-2 and TRBJ1-3, with D possibly TRBD1 on 5 matching bases. The germline gives CDR1 LGHNA, CDR2 YNFKEQ. V was trimmed by 0 bases and J by 3 bases, leaving 15 bases between them. This CDR3 comprises 17 residues.

This chain links TRBV9 with TRBJ1-1, with TRBD1 as a possible D gene (6 bases). The V gene's germline CDR1 is SGDLS and CDR2 YYNGEE. CDR3 length equals 15 residues. Trimming shortened V by 0 bases and J by 5 bases, and 14 bases separated the two germline ends. CDR3 residues: CASSVGPPGVTEAFF. CDR3 nucleotides: TGTGCCAGCAGCGTAGGCCCACCAGGGGTGACTGAAGCTTTCTTT.

This chain uses TRBV20-1 with TRBJ1-5; D ambiguous. This CDR3 comprises 13 residues. Trimming removed 4 bases from V and 2 bases from J, with 9 bases in between. Germline lookup yields CDR1 DFQATT and CDR2 SNEGSKA (reference sequence). The CDR3 DNA follows: TGCAGTGCTAACTCGGCCGGCAATCAGCCCCAGCATTTT. Translation gives CSANSAGNQPQHF.

This clonotype was counted a few times. V and J are TRBV9 and TRBJ2-3; 7 nucleotides agree with TRBD2. The CDR3 is 15 residues long. Germline V gene lookup returns CDR1 SGDLS and CDR2 YYNGEE. J lost 4 bases, V lost 4 bases, and 9 bases had no gene match. The CDR3 loop reads CASSPRTSIADTQYF. The CDR3 DNA sequence: TGTGCCAGCAGCCCCCGGACTAGTATTGCAGATACGCAGTATTTT.

This chain links TRBV28 with TRBJ2-2, with D maybe TRBD1 (6 bases). This CDR3 region has 13 residues. Trimming removed 6 bases from V and 6 bases from J, with 11 bases in between. Germline V gives CDR1 MDHEN, CDR2 SYDVKM. The CDR3 here is CASRLQGSGELFF. The CDR3 DNA reads TGTGCCAGCAGACTACAGGGATCCGGGGAGCTGTTTTTT.

The V gene is TRBV4-3, the J gene TRBJ2-2, with 7 bases identical to TRBD2. After removal of 0 bases from V and 5 bases from J, the junction contained 3 bases not matched to a gene. Germline V gene data show CDR1 as LGHNA and CDR2 as YSLEER. The CDR3 runs 15 residues. The CDR3 reads CASSQDWRGTGELFF. The CDR3, as DNA: TGCGCCAGCAGCCAAGATTGGCGGGGGACCGGGGAGCTGTTTTTT.

The sample holds a few counts of this clonotype. The rearrangement links TRBV4-2 to TRBJ2-7; D might be TRBD2 (5 bases). This CDR3 has 17 residues. V lost 4 bases and J 0 bases, leaving 19 bases between the germline ends. Germline V gene data show CDR1 as LGHNA and CDR2 as YNFKEQ. The CDR3 loop is CASSRRGDGPSSYEQYF. CDR3 sequence (DNA): TGTGCCAGCAGCCGCCGGGGAGATGGACCAAGCTCCTACGAGCAGTACTTC.

This clonotype was counted only a few times. This chain uses TRBV6-5 with TRBJ1-5, with unresolved D. Trimming pared 6 bases from V and 3 bases from J, leaving 9 bases between. CDR3 length equals 13 residues. Germline CDR1 is MNHEY and CDR2 is SVGAGI. In nucleotides, the CDR3 is TGTGCCAGCAGGGGAAGTTTCAATCAGCCCCAGCATTTT. The encoded protein is CASRGSFNQPQHF.

This clonotype was recorded at least ten times. The chain links TRBV7-2 to TRBJ1-1; perhaps TRBD1 as D (5 bases). Germline values: CDR1 SGHTA, CDR2 FQGNSA. The ends were cut back, 1 base at V and 4 bases at J, with 10 bases in the middle. CDR3 length equals 14 residues. The CDR3 coding sequence is TGTGCCAGCAGCTTAGTAGGGGCGGGCACTGAAGCTTTCTTT. Its protein is CASSLVGAGTEAFF.

In the case of this clonotype: One end of the junction does not line up with germline, which may come from a read error. The chain has TRBV5-1 and TRBJ2-5, with TRBD2 matching over 13 bases. Germline assignment: CDR1 SGHRS and CDR2 YFSETQ. This CDR3 is built from 18 residues. The CDR3 nucleotides read TGCGCCTGCAGCTTAGGACTAGCGGGGGCCGGGTACCAAGAGACCCAGTACTTC. It yields the protein CACSLGLAGAGYQETQYF.

The table lists this clonotype with many counts. This chain joins TRBV28 and TRBJ2-6, with D possibly being TRBD2 (6 bases). CDR1 is MDHEN, CDR2 SYDVKM, per germline. The CDR3 is made up of 18 amino acids. The ends were cut back, 6 bases at V and 0 bases at J, with 18 bases in the middle. The CDR3 region is CASRLYSGLSSGANVLTF. CDR3 nucleotide sequence: TGTGCCAGCAGGCTCTACTCGGGACTCAGCTCTGGGGCCAACGTCCTGACTTTC. Variable domain in full (rest from reference TRBV28 and TRBJ2-6): DVKVTQSSRYLVKRTGEKVFLECVQDMDHENMFWYRQDPGLGLRLIYFSYDVKMKEKGDIPEGYSVSREKKERFSLILESASTNQTSMYLCASRLYSGLSSGANVLTFGAGSRLTVL.

The chain uses TRBV6-5 and TRBJ1-1; 7 nucleotides agree with TRBD1. J was trimmed by 7 bases and V by 8 bases; bases with no gene match: 10. The germline CDR1 and CDR2 sequences are MNHEY and SVGAGI. The CDR3 runs 13 residues. The CDR3 DNA follows: TGTGCCAGCCTACAGGGGAGGGTTGGTGAAGCTTTCTTT. This translates into CASLQGRVGEAFF.

The chain has TRBV9 and TRBJ2-1; D unresolved. Germline loops: CDR1 SGDLS, CDR2 YYNGEE. The V end lost 0 bases, the J end lost 0 bases, and 10 bases lay between the germline ends. CDR3 size: 16 residues. The CDR3 DNA reads TGTGCCAGCAGCGTAGCTTGGCGGAGCTCCTACAATGAGCAGTTCTTC. Translating gives CASSVAWRSSYNEQFF.

Remarks on this clonotype: Mismatch with germline at one junction end may stem from a read error. V and J are TRBV30 and TRBJ1-1; TRBD1 matches 8 bases. The CDR3 loop spans 15 amino acids. Germline V gene sequence: CDR1 GTSNPN, CDR2 SVGIG (reference sequence). CDR3 protein: CAWSPLGQGYTEDFF. The CDR3 coding sequence is TGTGCCTGGAGTCCCCTTGGACAGGGATACACTGAAGATTTCTTT.

This clonotype was picked up a small number of times. V is TRBV6-1 and J is TRBJ1-1; weak D call: TRBD1 (5 bases). The V end was cut by 5 bases, the J end by 3 bases, with 16 bases between. The CDR3 contains 15 residues. CDR1 is MNHNS, CDR2 SASEGT, per germline. CDR3 amino acids: CASSYDLEGDTEAFF. The CDR3 DNA reads as TGTGCCAGCAGTTATGACCTAGAAGGGGACACTGAAGCTTTCTTT.

This clonotype was seen more than once but under ten times. The chain carries TRBV11-2 and TRBJ2-5; D unresolved. Per germline, CDR1 SGHAT and CDR2 FQNNGV. The CDR3 runs 19 residues. Trimming left V 0 bases short and J 2 bases short, with 22 bases between. CDR3 loop: CASSLDPAHGINIQETQYF. In nucleotides, the CDR3 is TGTGCCAGCAGCTTAGATCCGGCACACGGAATCAATATACAAGAGACCCAGTACTTC.

The chain recombines TRBV10-3 with TRBJ1-6; perhaps TRBD1 as D (5 bases). Germline assignment: CDR1 ENHRY and CDR2 SYGVKD. V lost 11 bases to trimming and J lost 13 bases, with 15 bases between them. This CDR3 has 11 amino acids. CDR3 sequence reads: CAVGTQAPLHF. The CDR3 DNA is TGTGCCGTAGGGACCCAAGCGCCCCTCCACTTT.

This clonotype was detected only a few times. The rearrangement links TRBV12-3 or TRBV12-4 to TRBJ1-5; 7 bases fit TRBD1. This CDR3 has 18 residues. The ends lost 2 bases at V and 0 bases at J; junction bases unmatched: 10. The CDR3 coding sequence is TGTGCCAGCAGTTTATATTACCCGGGACAGAATAGCAATCAGCCCCAGCATTTT. Protein sequence: CASSLYYPGQNSNQPQHF.

This clonotype has only a few counts. V usage is TRBV28 and J usage is TRBJ1-2; D unresolved. The CDR3 is 15 amino acids. V was trimmed by 1 base and J by 6 bases, leaving 15 bases between them. CDR1 and CDR2 (germline): MDHEN, SYDVKM. The CDR3: CASSLSPTDVHGYTF. Written as DNA, the CDR3 is TGTGCCAGCAGTTTATCCCCTACGGATGTCCATGGCTACACCTTC.

Many counts were recorded for this clonotype. The chain links TRBV5-1 to TRBJ2-1; D assignment may be TRBD1 or TRBD2 (5 bases each). The CDR3 covers 14 residues. V was shortened by 0 bases and J by 8 bases, with 12 bases between the two germline ends. The V gene's germline CDR1 is SGHRS and CDR2 YFSETQ. CDR3 amino acids: CASSLVSGTDEQFF. CDR3 sequence (DNA): TGCGCCAGCAGCTTGGTATCAGGGACCGATGAGCAGTTCTTC. Full variable domain (remainder filled in from reference TRBV5-1 and TRBJ2-1): KAGVTQTPRYLIKTRGQQVTLSCSPISGHRSVSWYQQTPGQGLQFLFEYFSETQRNKGNFPGRFSGRQFSNSRSEMNVSTLELGDSALYLCASSLVSGTDEQFFGPGTRLTVL.

J is TRBJ1-1 and V is TRBV12-3 or TRBV12-4; D is uncertain. Between the trimmed V and J ends, which lost 6 bases and 0 bases, there was a span of 11 bases. This CDR3 spans 14 amino acids. CDR3 DNA: TGTGCCAGCAGCTGGGGATCGGTGAACACTGAAGCTTTCTTT. It yields the protein CASSWGSVNTEAFF.